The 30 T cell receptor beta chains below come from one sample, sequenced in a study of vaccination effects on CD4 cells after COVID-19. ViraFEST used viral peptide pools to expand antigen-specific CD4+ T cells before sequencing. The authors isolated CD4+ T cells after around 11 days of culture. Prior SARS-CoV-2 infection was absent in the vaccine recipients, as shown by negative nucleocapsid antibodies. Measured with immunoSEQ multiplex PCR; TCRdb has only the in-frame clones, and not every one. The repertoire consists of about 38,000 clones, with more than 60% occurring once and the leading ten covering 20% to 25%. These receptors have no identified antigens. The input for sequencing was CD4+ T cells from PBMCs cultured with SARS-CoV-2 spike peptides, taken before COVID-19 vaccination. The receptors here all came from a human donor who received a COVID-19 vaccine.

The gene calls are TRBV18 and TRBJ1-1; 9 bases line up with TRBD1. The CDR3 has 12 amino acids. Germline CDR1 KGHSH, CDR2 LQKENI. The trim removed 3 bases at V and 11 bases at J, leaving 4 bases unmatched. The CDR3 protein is CASSPRTGEAFF. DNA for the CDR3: TGTGCCAGCTCACCTCGGACAGGGGAGGCTTTCTTT. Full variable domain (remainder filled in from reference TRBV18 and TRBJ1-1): NAGVMQNPRHLVRRRGQEARLRCSPMKGHSHVYWYRQLPEEGLKFMVYLQKENIIDESGMPKERFSAEFPKEGPSILRIQQVVRGDSAAYFCASSPRTGEAFFGQGTRLTVV.

In nucleotides, the CDR3 is TGTGCCAGCAGCGACACGGGGGATCTAGACGCGACCCAGTACTTC. Amino acid sequence: CASSDTGDLDATQYF. The chain links TRBV5-4 to TRBJ2-5; D possibly corresponds to TRBD2 (6 bases). Germline values: CDR1 SGHNT, CDR2 YYREEE (reference sequence). The length of the CDR3 is 15 residues. Trimming stripped 4 bases from V and 7 bases from J, with 20 bases between.

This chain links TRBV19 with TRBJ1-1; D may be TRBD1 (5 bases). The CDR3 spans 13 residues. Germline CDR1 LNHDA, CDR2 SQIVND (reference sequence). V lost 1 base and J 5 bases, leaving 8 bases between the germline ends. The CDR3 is CASSIVGVTEAFF. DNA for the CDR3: TGTGCCAGTAGTATAGTGGGGGTGACTGAAGCTTTCTTT.

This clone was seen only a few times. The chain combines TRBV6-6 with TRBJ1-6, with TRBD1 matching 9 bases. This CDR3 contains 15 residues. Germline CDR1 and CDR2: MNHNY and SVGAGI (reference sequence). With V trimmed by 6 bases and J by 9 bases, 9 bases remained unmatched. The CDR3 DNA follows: TGTGCCAGCAGCAATCCGGGACAGGGCTCTTCACCCCTCCACTTT. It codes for CASSNPGQGSSPLHF.

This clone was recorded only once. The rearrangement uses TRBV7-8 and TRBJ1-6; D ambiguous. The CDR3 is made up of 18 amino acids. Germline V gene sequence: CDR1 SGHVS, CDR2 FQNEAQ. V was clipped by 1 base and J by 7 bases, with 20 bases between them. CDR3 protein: CASSLGARAGSRNSPLHF. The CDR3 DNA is TGTGCCAGCAGCTTAGGAGCCCGAGCGGGTAGTCGGAATTCACCCCTCCACTTT.

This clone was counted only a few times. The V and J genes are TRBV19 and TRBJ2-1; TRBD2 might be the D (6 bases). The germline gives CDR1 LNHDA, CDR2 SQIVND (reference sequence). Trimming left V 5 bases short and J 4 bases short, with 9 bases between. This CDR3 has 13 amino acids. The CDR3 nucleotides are TGTGCCAGTAGTCCTCGGGGGTACAATGAGCAGTTCTTC. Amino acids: CASSPRGYNEQFF.

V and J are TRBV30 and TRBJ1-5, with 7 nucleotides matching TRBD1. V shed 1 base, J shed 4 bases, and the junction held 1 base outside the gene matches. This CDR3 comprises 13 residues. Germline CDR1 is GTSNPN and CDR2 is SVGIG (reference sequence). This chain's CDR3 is CAWSEQGNQPQHF. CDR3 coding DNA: TGTGCCTGGAGTGAACAGGGGAATCAGCCCCAGCATTTT.

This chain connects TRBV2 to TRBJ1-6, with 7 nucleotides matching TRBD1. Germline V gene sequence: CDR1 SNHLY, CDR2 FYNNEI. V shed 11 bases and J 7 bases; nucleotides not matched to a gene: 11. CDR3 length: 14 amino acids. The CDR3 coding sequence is TGTGCCGGAGGTACCGACAGGGCAAATTCACCCCTCCACTTT. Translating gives CAGGTDRANSPLHF.

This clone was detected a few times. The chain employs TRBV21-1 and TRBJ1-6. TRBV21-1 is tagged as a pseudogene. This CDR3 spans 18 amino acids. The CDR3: CASSYNIRDSPSDSPLHF. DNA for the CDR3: TGTGCCAGCAGTTACAACATACGGGACTCTCCGTCGGATTCACCCCTCCACTTT.

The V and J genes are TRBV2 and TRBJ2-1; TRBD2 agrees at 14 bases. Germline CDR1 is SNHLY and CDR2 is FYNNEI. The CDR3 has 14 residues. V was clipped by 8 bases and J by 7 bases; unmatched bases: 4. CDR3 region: CASGGLAGDNEQFF. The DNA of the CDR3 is TGTGCCAGCGGGGGACTAGCGGGAGATAATGAGCAGTTCTTC.

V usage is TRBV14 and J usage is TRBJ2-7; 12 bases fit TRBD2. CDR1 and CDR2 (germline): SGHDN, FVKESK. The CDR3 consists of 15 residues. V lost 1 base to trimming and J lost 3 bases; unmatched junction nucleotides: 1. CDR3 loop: CASSQGLAGDYEQYF. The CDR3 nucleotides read TGTGCCAGCAGCCAAGGACTAGCGGGAGACTACGAGCAGTACTTC.

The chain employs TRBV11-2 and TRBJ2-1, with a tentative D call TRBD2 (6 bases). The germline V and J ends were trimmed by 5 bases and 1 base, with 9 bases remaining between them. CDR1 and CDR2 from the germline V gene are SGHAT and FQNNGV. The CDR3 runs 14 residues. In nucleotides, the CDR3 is TGTGCCAGCAGCCACGGAGGGTCCTACAATGAGCAGTTCTTC. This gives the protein CASSHGGSYNEQFF.

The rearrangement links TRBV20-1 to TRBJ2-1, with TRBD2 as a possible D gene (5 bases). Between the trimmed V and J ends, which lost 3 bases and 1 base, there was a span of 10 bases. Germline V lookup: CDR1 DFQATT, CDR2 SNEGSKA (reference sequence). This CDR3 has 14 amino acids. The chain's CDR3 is CSASSETSYNEQFF. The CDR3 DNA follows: TGCAGTGCTAGTAGCGAAACATCCTACAATGAGCAGTTCTTC.

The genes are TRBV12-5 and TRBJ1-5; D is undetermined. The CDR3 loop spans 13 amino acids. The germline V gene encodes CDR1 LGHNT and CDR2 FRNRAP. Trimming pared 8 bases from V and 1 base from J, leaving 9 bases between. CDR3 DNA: TGTGCTAGTTCGCCGGGGAGCAATCAGCCCCAGCATTTT. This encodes CASSPGSNQPQHF.

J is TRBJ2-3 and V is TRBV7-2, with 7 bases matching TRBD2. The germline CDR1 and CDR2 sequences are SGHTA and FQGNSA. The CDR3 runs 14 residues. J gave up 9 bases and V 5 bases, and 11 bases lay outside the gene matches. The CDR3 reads CASSNIGGRATQYF. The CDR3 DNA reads TGTGCCAGCAGCAATATTGGGGGGAGGGCCACGCAGTATTTT.

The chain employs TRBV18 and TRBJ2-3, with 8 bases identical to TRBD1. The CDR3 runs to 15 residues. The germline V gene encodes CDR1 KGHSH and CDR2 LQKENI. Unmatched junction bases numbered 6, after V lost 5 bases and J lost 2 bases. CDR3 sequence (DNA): TGTGCCAGCTCAGGGCGGACAGGGCTCACAGATACGCAGTATTTT. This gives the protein CASSGRTGLTDTQYF.

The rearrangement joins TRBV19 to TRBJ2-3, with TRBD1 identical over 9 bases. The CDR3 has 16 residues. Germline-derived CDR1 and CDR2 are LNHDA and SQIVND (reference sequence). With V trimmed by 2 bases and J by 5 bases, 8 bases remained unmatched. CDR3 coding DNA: TGTGCCAGTAGTATAACCCTGACAGGGGGTAAAGATACGCAGTATTTT. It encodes CASSITLTGGKDTQYF.

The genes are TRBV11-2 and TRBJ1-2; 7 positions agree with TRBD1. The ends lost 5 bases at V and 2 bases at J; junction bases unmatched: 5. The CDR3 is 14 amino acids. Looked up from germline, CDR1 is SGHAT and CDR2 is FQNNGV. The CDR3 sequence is CASSIGTVNYGYTF. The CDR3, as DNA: TGTGCCAGCAGCATCGGGACAGTAAACTATGGCTACACCTTC.

In DNA, the CDR3 is TGTGCCAGCAGCAAAGACAGGGGATACACCGGGGAGCTGTTTTTT. Its protein product is CASSKDRGYTGELFF. The V call is TRBV7-9, the J call TRBJ2-2, with 8 bases identical to TRBD1. Germline assignment: CDR1 SEHNR and CDR2 FQNEAQ (reference sequence). CDR3 length equals 15 residues. J gave up 3 bases and V 5 bases, and 5 bases lay outside the gene matches.

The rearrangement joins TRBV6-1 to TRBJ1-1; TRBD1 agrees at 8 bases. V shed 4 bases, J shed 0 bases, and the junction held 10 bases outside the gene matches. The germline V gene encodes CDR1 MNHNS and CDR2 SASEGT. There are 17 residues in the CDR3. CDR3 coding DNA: TGTGCCAGCAGTGGGACATTCGACAGGGGAATGAACACTGAAGCTTTCTTT. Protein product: CASSGTFDRGMNTEAFF.

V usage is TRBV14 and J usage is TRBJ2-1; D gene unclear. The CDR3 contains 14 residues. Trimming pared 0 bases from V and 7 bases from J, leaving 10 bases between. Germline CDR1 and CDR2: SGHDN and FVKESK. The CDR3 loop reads CASSQEYMRNEQFF. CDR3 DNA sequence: TGTGCCAGCAGCCAAGAATACATGAGAAATGAGCAGTTCTTC.

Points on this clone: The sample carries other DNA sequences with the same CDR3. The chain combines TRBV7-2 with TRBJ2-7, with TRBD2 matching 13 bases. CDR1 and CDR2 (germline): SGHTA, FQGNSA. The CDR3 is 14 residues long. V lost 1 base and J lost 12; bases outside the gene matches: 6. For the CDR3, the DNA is TGTGCCAGCAGCTTAGGGGGACTAGCGGGGCGACGGTACTTC. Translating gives CASSLGGLAGRRYF.

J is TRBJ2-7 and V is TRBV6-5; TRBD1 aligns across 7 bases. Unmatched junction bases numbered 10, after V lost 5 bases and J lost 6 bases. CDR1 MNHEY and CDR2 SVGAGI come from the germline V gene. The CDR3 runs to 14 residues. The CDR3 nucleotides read TGTGCCAGCAGTACCGCACAGGGGAGAGGCGAGCAGTACTTC. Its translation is CASSTAQGRGEQYF.

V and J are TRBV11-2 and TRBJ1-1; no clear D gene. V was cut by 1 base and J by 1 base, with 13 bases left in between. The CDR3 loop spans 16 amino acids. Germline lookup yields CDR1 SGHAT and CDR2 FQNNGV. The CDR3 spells CASSLVPGTRNTEAFF. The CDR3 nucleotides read TGTGCCAGCAGCTTAGTACCGGGTACGAGGAACACTGAAGCTTTCTTT.

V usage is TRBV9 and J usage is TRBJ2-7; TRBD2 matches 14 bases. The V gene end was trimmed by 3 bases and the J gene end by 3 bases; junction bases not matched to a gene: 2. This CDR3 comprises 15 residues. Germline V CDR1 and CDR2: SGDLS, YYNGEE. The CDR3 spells CASSGLAGGLYEQYF. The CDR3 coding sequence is TGTGCCAGCAGCGGACTAGCGGGGGGGCTCTACGAGCAGTACTTC.

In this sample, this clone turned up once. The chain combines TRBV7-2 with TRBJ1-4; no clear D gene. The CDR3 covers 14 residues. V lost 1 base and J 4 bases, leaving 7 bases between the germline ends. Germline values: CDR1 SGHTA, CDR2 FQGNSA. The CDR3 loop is CASSLDRVNEKLFF. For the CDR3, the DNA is TGTGCCAGCAGCTTAGATAGGGTTAATGAAAAACTGTTTTTT. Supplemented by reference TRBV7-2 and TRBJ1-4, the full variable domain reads GAGVSQSPSNKVTEKGKDVELRCDPISGHTALYWYRQSLGQGLEFLIYFQGNSAPDKSGLPSDRFSAERTGGSVSTLTIQRTQQEDSAVYLCASSLDRVNEKLFFGSGTQLSVL.

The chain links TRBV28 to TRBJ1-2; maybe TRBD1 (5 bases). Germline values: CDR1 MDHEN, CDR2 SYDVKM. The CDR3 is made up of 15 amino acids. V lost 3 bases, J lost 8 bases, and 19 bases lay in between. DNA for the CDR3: TGTGCCAGCAGTTTGGTAGGGGTTGGAGATATAGGCTACACCTTC. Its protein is CASSLVGVGDIGYTF.

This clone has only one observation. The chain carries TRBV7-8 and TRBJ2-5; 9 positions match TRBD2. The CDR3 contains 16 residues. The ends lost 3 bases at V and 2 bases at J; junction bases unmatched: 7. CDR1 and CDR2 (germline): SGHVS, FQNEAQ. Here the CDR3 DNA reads TGTGCCAGCAGCTTGGGGTCTAGCGGGGTTCAAGAGACCCAGTACTTC. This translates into CASSLGSSGVQETQYF. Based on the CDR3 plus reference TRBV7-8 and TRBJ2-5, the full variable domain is GAGVSQSPRYKVAKRGQDVALRCDPISGHVSLFWYQQALGQGPEFLTYFQNEAQLDKSGLPSDRFFAERPEGSVSTLKIQRTQQEDSAVYLCASSLGSSGVQETQYFGPGTRLLVL.

CDR3 sequence: CATSRARDTQYF. The CDR3 nucleotides are TGTGCCACCAGCAGAGCTAGGGATACGCAGTATTTT. The chain employs TRBV15 and TRBJ2-3; D gene ambiguous. The germline CDR1 and CDR2 sequences are LNHNV and YYDKDF (reference sequence). The CDR3 consists of 12 residues. Trimming took 1 base from V and 6 from J, leaving 5 bases between them.

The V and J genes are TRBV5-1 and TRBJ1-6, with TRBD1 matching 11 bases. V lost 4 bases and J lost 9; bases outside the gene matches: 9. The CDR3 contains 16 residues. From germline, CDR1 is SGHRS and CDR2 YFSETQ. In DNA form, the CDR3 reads TGCGCCAGCAGCAAAATCACAGGGACAGGGGGTTCACCCCTCCACTTT. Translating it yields CASSKITGTGGSPLHF.